This TCR beta chain was obtained from a study of post-analysis software for immune sequencing data. General observations from the study: Controls had lower frequencies than patients of roughly five TRBV segments, which included TRBV5-6, TRBV5-1 and TRBV20-1.

Remarks on this clonotype: Its antigen is unidentified.

TCR beta cDNA libraries had unique molecular identifiers. MiXCR, run by TCRdb on the PCR reads, gives a single entry per CDR3 protein. The sample shows some 190,000 distinct CDR3 sequences, 25% to 35% of them seen only once. Between the trimmed V and J ends, which lost 5 bases and 5 bases, there was a span of 21 bases. The V gene's germline CDR1 is DFQATT and CDR2 SNEGSKA (reference sequence). This CDR3 has 15 amino acids. The sequence was obtained from a girl under 18 with multiple sclerosis. Sequenced: blood. The chain has TRBV20-1 and TRBJ1-1; maybe TRBD1 (5 bases). CDR3 DNA sequence: TGCAGTGCTCGAAGGCAGCGGCGGGGGGGGACTGAAGCTTTCTTT. Amino acids: CSARRQRRGGTEAFF.